These T cell receptor beta chains were read from a single sample in a study of blood T cell repertoires in COVID-19. Profiling relied on immunoSEQ multiplex PCR, and the TCRdb table lists in-frame clones only, not all of them. The top ten hold 6.1% of the sample, which has roughly 49,000 clones, about 86% seen once. The specimen sequenced was peripheral blood. These receptors were obtained from a woman older than 75 with acute or convalescent COVID-19. Each CDR3 is given with its conserved first and last residue. A D gene is named only where the DNA matches it firmly. Part of the rows lack a size; the others show once, few, many or a class for expanded clones.

D gene | J gene | clone size | V gene | CDR3 protein | CDR3 DNA
TRBD1 | TRBJ2-7 | NA | TRBV2 | CASSFGTETYEQYF | TGTGCCAGCAGCTTTGGGACAGAAACCTACGAGCAGTACTTC
TRBD1 | TRBJ1-2 | NA | TRBV5-1 | CASSFMGQNYGYTF | TGCGCCAGCAGCTTCATGGGACAGAACTATGGCTACACCTTC
TRBD1 | TRBJ1-6 | NA | TRBV5-1 | CASSPSPGQINSPLHF | TGCGCCAGCAGCCCGAGCCCGGGACAGATTAATTCACCCCTCCACTTT
TRBD1 | TRBJ1-1 | NA | TRBV5-1 | CASSLFRTGLNTEAFF | TGCGCCAGCAGCTTGTTTAGGACAGGGTTGAACACTGAAGCTTTCTTT
NA | TRBJ1-1 | NA | TRBV5-6 | CASSLAAIARYSF | TGTGCCAGCAGCTTGGCGGCGATAGCTCGCTACTCCTTT
TRBD1 | TRBJ1-2 | NA | TRBV27 | CASSHGDRDGYTF | TGTGCCAGCAGTCATGGGGACAGGGATGGCTACACCTTC
NA | TRBJ2-3 | NA | TRBV6-5 | CASSYSGSYTDTQYF | TGTGCCAGCAGTTACTCGGGCAGTTACACAGATACGCAGTATTTT
TRBD1 | TRBJ2-1 | once | TRBV6-6 | CASSPEPGQGDAEQFF | TGTGCCAGCAGTCCAGAACCGGGACAGGGGGATGCTGAGCAGTTCTTC
TRBD1 | TRBJ1-5 | NA | TRBV19 | CASNQDRIQNSNQPQHF | TGTGCCAGTAATCAGGACAGGATACAAAATAGCAATCAGCCCCAGCATTTT
NA | TRBJ2-1 | NA | TRBV9 | CASSVAEVTYNEQFF | TGTGCCAGCAGCGTAGCTGAGGTAACCTACAATGAGCAGTTCTTC
TRBD1 | TRBJ1-2 | NA | TRBV19 | CASSTSGQIEGYTF | TGTGCCAGTAGTACGTCGGGACAGATCGAGGGCTACACCTTC
TRBD1 | TRBJ1-2 | NA | TRBV29-1 | CSVERAPGGRGYTF | TGCAGCGTTGAAAGGGCGCCAGGGGGCAGGGGCTACACCTTC
TRBD2 | TRBJ2-7 | NA | TRBV5-1 | CASSHGTSGGLPYEQYF | TGCGCCAGCAGCCACGGGACTAGCGGGGGGTTACCCTACGAGCAGTACTTC
TRBD1 | TRBJ1-5 | once | TRBV6-5 | CAFGQAMGQPQHF | TGTGCCTTCGGACAGGCAATGGGTCAGCCCCAGCATTTT
NA | TRBJ2-5 | NA | TRBV11-2 | CASSGLEPQLEGAQETQYF | TGTGCCAGCAGCGGCTTAGAACCCCAACTAGAGGGTGCCCAAGAGACCCAGTACTTC
TRBD2 | TRBJ2-3 | NA | TRBV28 | CASSLTSGGFTDTQYF | TGTGCCAGCAGTTTGACTAGCGGGGGGTTCACAGATACGCAGTATTTT
TRBD1 | TRBJ1-2 | NA | TRBV2 | CASSNTQGASSGYTF | TGTGCCAGCAGTAATACCCAGGGGGCGTCGAGTGGCTACACCTTC
NA | TRBJ1-2 | NA | TRBV5-1 | CASSLDSGNYGYTF | TGCGCCAGCAGCTTGGACAGCGGCAACTATGGCTACACCTTC
TRBD2 | TRBJ2-7 | NA | TRBV27 | CASSPRRTSGGAVSYEQYF | TGTGCCAGCAGTCCGCGACGGACTAGCGGGGGGGCCGTCTCCTACGAGCAGTACTTC
TRBD2 | TRBJ2-5 | NA | TRBV6-5 | CASSYLGTSYETQYF | TGTGCCAGCAGTTACTTGGGGACTAGTTACGAGACCCAGTACTTC
NA | TRBJ1-6 | NA | TRBV6-5 | CASRPRSSYNSPLHF | TGTGCCAGCAGACCGAGAAGCTCCTATAATTCACCCCTCCACTTT
NA | TRBJ2-1 | NA | TRBV5-1 | CASSWRQDNEQFF | TGCGCCAGCAGCTGGAGGCAAGACAATGAGCAGTTCTTC
TRBD1 | TRBJ2-5 | NA | TRBV5-6 | CASSGTVNQETQYF | TGTGCCAGCAGCGGGACAGTTAACCAAGAGACCCAGTACTTC
TRBD2 | TRBJ2-5 | NA | TRBV19 | CASSMETLGGIGETQYF | TGTGCCAGTAGTATGGAAACCCTGGGGGGGATAGGAGAGACCCAGTACTTC